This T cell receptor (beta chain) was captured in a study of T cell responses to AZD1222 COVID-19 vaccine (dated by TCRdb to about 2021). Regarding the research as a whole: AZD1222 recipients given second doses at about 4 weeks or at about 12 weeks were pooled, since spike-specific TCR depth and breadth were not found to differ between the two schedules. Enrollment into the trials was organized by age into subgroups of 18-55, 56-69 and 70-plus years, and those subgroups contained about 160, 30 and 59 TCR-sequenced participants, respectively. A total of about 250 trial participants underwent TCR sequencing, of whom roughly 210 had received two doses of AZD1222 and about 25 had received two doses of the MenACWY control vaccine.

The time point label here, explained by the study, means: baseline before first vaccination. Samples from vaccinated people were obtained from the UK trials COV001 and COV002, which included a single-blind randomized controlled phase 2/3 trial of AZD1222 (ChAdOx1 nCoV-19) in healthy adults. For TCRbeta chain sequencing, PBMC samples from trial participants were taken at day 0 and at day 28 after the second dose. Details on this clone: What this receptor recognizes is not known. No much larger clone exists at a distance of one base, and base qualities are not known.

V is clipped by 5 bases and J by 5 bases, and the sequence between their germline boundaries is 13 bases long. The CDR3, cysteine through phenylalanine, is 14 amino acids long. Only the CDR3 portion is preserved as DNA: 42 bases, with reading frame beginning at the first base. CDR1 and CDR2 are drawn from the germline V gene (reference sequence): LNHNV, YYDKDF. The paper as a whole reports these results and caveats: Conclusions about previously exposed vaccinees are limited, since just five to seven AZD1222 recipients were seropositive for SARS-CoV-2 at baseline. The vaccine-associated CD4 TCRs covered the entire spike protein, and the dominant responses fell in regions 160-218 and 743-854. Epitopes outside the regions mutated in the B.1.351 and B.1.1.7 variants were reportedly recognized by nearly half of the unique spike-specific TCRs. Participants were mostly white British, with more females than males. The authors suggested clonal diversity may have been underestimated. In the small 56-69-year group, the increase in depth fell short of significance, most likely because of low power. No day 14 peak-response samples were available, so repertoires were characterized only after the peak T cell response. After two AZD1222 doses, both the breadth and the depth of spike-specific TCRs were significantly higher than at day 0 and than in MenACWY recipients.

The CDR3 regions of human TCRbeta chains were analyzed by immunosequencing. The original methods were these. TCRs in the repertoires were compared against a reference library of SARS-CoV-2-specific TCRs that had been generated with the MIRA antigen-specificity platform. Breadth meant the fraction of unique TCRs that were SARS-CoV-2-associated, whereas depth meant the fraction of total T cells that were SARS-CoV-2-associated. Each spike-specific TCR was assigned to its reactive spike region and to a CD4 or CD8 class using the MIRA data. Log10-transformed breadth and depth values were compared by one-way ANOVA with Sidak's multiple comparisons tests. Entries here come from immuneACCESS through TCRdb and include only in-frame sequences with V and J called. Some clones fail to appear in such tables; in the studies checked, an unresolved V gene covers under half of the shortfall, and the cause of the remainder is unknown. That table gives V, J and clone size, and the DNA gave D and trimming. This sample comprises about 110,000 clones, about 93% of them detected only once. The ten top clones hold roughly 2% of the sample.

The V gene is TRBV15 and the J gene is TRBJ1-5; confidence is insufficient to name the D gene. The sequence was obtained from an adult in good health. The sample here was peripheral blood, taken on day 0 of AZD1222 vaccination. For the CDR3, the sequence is CATSFRYGDQPQHF. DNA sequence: TGTGCCACCAGCTTTCGATACGGAGATCAGCCCCAGCATTTT.